The present entry profiles one T cell receptor beta chain with its context. These data belong to a study of T cells after yellow fever vaccination. Looking at the study overall: SMART-Seq v4 Ultra Low Input prepared the low-cell-number fractions.

The TCR cDNA carried a universal primer site and UMIs from 5'RACE template switching. Each CDR3 protein gets one entry after TCRdb re-called the 5' RACE reads with MiXCR. The table shows more than 350,000 distinct CDR3 sequences, with approximately 10% occurring only once. Germline assignment: CDR1 MNHEY and CDR2 SVGEGT. V lost 5 bases, J lost 3 bases, and 11 bases lay in between. The CDR3 is made up of 13 amino acids. The sequence derives from a man aged 18 to 29 who received the YFV17D yellow fever vaccine. J is TRBJ2-7 and V is TRBV6-2 or TRBV6-3; D ambiguous. Sequenced here: PBMCs, sampled on the day of the first yellow fever vaccination. CDR3 region: CASSRESHYEQYF. The CDR3 DNA sequence: TGTGCCAGCAGTCGTGAGTCCCACTACGAGCAGTACTTC.